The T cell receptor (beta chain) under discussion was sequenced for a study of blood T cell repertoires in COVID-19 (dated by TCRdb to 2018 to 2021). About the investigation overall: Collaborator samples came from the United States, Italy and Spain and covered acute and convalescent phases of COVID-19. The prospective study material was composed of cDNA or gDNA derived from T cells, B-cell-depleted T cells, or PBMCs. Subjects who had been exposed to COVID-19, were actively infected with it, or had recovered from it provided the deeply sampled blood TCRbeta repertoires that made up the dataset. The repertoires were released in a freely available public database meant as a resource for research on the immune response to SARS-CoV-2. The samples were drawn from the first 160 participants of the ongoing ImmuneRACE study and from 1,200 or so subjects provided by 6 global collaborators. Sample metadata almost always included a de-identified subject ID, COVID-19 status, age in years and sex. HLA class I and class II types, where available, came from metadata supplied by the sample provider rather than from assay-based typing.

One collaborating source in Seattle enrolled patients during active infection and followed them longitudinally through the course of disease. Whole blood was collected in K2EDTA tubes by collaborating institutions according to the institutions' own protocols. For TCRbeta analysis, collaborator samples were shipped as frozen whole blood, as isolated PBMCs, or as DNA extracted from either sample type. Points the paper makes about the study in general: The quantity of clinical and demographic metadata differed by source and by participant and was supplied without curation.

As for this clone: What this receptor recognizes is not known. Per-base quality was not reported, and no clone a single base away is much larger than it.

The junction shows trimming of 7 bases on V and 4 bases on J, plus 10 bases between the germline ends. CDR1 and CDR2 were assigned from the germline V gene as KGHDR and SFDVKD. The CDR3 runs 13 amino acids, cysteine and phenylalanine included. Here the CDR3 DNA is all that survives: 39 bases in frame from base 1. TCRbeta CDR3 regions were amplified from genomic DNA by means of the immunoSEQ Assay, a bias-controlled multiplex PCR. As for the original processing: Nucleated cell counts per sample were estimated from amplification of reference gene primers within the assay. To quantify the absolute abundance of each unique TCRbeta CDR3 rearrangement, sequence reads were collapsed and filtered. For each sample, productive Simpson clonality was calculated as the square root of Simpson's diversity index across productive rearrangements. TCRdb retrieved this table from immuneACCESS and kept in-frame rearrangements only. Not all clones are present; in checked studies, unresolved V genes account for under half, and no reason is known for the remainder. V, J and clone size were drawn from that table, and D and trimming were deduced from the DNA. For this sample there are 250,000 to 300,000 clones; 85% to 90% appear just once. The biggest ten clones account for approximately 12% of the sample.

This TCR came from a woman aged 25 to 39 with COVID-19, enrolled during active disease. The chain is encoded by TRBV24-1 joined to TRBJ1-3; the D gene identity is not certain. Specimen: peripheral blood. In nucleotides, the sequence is TGTGCCACCAGGGGAGATACAGGAAACACCATATATTTT. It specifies CATRGDTGNTIYF.